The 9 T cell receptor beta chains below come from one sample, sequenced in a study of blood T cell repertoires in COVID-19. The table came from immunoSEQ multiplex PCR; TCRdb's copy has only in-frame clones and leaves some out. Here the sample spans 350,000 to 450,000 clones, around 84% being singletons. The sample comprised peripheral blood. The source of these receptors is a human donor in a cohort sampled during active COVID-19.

The DNA for the CDR3 is TGTGCCAGCAGCTTGACAGGCGGTAACTATGGCTACACCTTC. Protein: CASSLTGGNYGYTF. The chain couples TRBV5-4 to TRBJ1-2; a possible D gene is TRBD1 (5 bases). Germline V gives CDR1 SGHNT, CDR2 YYREEE (reference sequence). The CDR3 covers 14 residues. The ends were cut back, 1 base at V and 1 base at J, with 8 bases in the middle.

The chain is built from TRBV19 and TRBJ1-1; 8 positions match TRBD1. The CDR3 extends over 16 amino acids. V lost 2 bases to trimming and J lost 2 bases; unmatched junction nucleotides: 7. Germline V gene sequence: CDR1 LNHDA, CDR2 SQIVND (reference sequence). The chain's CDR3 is CASSIWQGQANTEAFF. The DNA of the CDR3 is TGTGCCAGTAGTATATGGCAGGGACAGGCTAACACTGAAGCTTTCTTT.

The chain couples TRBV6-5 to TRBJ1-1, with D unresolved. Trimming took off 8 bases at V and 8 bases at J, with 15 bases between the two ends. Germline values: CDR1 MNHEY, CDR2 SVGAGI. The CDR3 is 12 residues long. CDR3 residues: CASLLGILEAFF. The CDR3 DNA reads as TGTGCCAGCCTACTAGGAATTCTAGAAGCTTTCTTT.

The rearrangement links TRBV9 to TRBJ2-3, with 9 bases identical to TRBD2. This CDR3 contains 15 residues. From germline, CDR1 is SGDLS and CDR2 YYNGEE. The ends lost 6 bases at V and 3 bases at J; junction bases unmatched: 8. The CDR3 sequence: CASNPREGLTDTQYF. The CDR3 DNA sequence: TGTGCCAGCAACCCGCGGGAGGGCCTGACAGATACGCAGTATTTT. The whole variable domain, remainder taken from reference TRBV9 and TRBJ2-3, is DSGVTQTPKHLITATGQRVTLRCSPRSGDLSVYWYQQSLDQGLQFLIQYYNGEERAKGNILERFSAQQFPDLHSELNLSSLELGDSALYFCASNPREGLTDTQYFGPGTRLTVL.

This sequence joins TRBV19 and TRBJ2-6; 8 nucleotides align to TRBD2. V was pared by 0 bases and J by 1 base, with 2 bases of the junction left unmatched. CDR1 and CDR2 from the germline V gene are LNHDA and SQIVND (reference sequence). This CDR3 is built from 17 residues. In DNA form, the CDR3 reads TGTGCCAGTAGTATAGACGGGAGGGAATCTGGGGCCAACGTCCTGACTTTC. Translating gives CASSIDGRESGANVLTF.

The CDR3 nucleotides read TGTGCCAGCAGCCAGTCCGGGACAGGGCCAAACACCATATATTTT. It yields the protein CASSQSGTGPNTIYF. This chain uses TRBV5-4 with TRBJ1-3, with 9 nucleotides matching TRBD1. The CDR3 is 15 amino acids. Germline CDR1 is SGHNT and CDR2 is YYREEE (reference sequence). V gave up 4 bases and J gave up 6 bases; unmatched junction bases: 8.

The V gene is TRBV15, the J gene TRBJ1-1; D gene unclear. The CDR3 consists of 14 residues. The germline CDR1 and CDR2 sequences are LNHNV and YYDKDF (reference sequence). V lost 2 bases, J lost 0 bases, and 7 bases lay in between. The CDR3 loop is CATSRKSMNTEAFF. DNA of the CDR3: TGTGCCACCAGCAGAAAATCCATGAACACTGAAGCTTTCTTT.

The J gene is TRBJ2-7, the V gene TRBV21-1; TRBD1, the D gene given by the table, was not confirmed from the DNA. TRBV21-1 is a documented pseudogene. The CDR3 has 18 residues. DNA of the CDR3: TGTGCCAGCAGCCTTCGGGACAGGTGCCTTTTTAACTCCTACGAGCAGTACTTC. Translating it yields CASSLRDRCLFNSYEQYF.

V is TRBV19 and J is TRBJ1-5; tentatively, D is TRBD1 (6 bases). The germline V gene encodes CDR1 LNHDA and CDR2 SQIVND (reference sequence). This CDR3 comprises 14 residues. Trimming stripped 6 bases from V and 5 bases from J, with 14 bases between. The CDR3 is CASSPQGRDQPQHF. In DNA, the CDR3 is TGTGCCAGTAGCCCGCAGGGGAGGGATCAGCCCCAGCATTTT.